The next 21 T cell receptor beta chains were all read from a single sample in a study of T cell repertoires in cytomegalovirus infection (dated by TCRdb to the late 2010s). For sequencing, an Illumina HiSeq 1500 was employed. TCRdb reran the public reads through fastp at Q25 and MiXCR, keeping productive beta chains. CDR3 protein duplicates are merged, each entry listing the most common genes and DNA. A total of about 320,000 distinct CDR3 sequences appear in this sample, around a tenth of them only once. The ten largest clones take up about 4.5% of the sample. Sample: PBMCs. Receptor source: a human donor in good health (CMV status not recorded). Some clones in this sample may be carry-over from other donors' samples.

This clonotype has at least ten counts. The V and J genes are TRBV7-8 and TRBJ1-1, with D uncertain. The CDR3 spans 15 residues. V was clipped by 4 bases and J by 0 bases, with 12 bases between them. Germline CDR1 reads SGHVS; CDR2 reads FQNEAQ. The CDR3 DNA reads as TGTGCCAGCAGCTCTGAGGCAGCGCTGAACACTGAAGCTTTCTTT. It encodes CASSSEAALNTEAFF.

The rearrangement uses TRBV14 and TRBJ2-3; 8 bases line up with TRBD1. Germline V CDR1 and CDR2: SGHDN, FVKESK. V was pared by 2 bases and J by 3 bases, with 4 bases of the junction left unmatched. This CDR3 region has 15 residues. For the CDR3, the DNA is TGTGCCAGCAGCCAAATCCGACAGGGGACAGATACGCAGTATTTT. Encoded protein: CASSQIRQGTDTQYF.

In this sample, this clonotype turned up many times. The chain recombines TRBV20-1 with TRBJ1-1; D unresolved. Germline V lookup: CDR1 DFQATT, CDR2 SNEGSKA (reference sequence). V lost 5 bases, J lost 6 bases, and 7 bases lay in between. This CDR3 is 10 amino acids long. This CDR3 reads CSAADAEAFF. CDR3 DNA: TGCAGTGCTGCAGACGCTGAAGCTTTCTTT.

A few counts support this clonotype. The chain recombines TRBV27 with TRBJ2-3; TRBD2 matches 10 bases. This CDR3 region has 15 residues. Germline V gene lookup returns CDR1 MNHEY and CDR2 SMNVEV (reference sequence). The V and J ends lost 1 base and 5 bases, in that order; junction bases with no gene match: 3. The CDR3 sequence: CASSLFTSGKDTQYF. In nucleotides, the CDR3 is TGTGCCAGCAGTTTATTTACTAGCGGGAAAGATACGCAGTATTTT.

This rearrangement joins TRBV25-1 to TRBJ1-1; D is ambiguous. In germline, CDR1 is MGHDK, CDR2 SYGVNS. The CDR3 spans 13 residues. The V gene lost 8 bases and the J gene lost 4 bases, with 14 bases spanning the gap. The DNA for the CDR3 is TGTGCCAGCGGCATGGGGAGCCCCACTGAAGCTTTCTTT. Protein: CASGMGSPTEAFF.

The sample holds a few counts of this clonotype. The chain uses TRBV24-1 and TRBJ2-2; D may be TRBD2 (5 bases). Germline assignment: CDR1 KGHDR and CDR2 SFDVKD. Trimming shortened V by 4 bases and J by 5 bases, and 13 bases separated the two germline ends. This CDR3 is built from 15 residues. The DNA for the CDR3 is TGTGCCACCAGTGACCCTAGCTCGAGGACCGGGGAGCTGTTTTTT. This gives the protein CATSDPSSRTGELFF.

This clonotype was seen at least ten times. The J gene is TRBJ1-5, the V gene TRBV24-1, with D perhaps matching TRBD1 (5 bases). CDR3 size: 15 residues. Germline V gene sequence: CDR1 KGHDR, CDR2 SFDVKD. V was pared by 4 bases and J by 6 bases, with 15 bases between. DNA for the CDR3: TGTGCCACCAGTGAGCCAGGGCAGGATTTTCAGCCCCAGCATTTT. Its protein is CATSEPGQDFQPQHF.

The V gene is TRBV20-1, the J gene TRBJ1-5; TRBD1 might be the D (6 bases). Trimming cost V 5 bases and J 3 bases, with 8 bases left between them. Germline values: CDR1 DFQATT, CDR2 SNEGSKA (reference sequence). This CDR3 has 12 residues. CDR3 sequence reads: CSAHRVNQPQHF. The CDR3 coding sequence is TGCAGTGCTCACAGGGTCAATCAGCCCCAGCATTTT.

V usage is TRBV6-5 and J usage is TRBJ2-7, with D possibly being TRBD2 (6 bases). The V gene lost 2 bases and the J gene lost 9 bases, with 14 bases spanning the gap. The CDR3 is 13 amino acids. The germline V gene has CDR1 MNHEY and CDR2 SVGAGI. The CDR3 loop reads CASSYGTATLQYF. The CDR3 DNA reads TGTGCCAGCAGTTACGGGACTGCCACACTGCAGTACTTC.

This sequence joins TRBV19 and TRBJ2-2, with 10 positions matching TRBD2. The CDR3 is 17 amino acids. Germline V gene lookup returns CDR1 LNHDA and CDR2 SQIVND (reference sequence). The J segment lost 4 bases and the V segment lost 2 bases, leaving 7 bases of the junction unmatched. CDR3 amino acids: CASSIPASGGRTGELFF. As DNA, the CDR3 is TGTGCCAGTAGTATACCGGCTAGCGGGGGACGCACCGGGGAGCTGTTTTTT.

A few counts support this clonotype. The rearrangement links TRBV20-1 to TRBJ2-4; D unclear. Germline loops: CDR1 DFQATT, CDR2 SNEGSKA (reference sequence). The CDR3 totals 13 residues. Trimming removed 0 bases from V and 6 bases from J, with 9 bases in between. The CDR3 spells CSARDLKGNIQYF. CDR3 sequence (DNA): TGCAGTGCTAGAGATTTGAAGGGAAACATTCAGTACTTC.

This clonotype was seen at least ten times. This chain connects TRBV4-3 to TRBJ1-4, with 7 bases that match TRBD1. CDR3 length: 14 amino acids. V was pared by 4 bases and J by 7 bases, with 6 bases of the junction left unmatched. Germline V gene data show CDR1 as LGHNA and CDR2 as YSLEER. The CDR3 here is CASSPRGRGEKLFF. CDR3 bases: TGCGCCAGCAGCCCCAGGGGGAGAGGTGAAAAACTGTTTTTT.

This clonotype showed up many times. V usage is TRBV2 and J usage is TRBJ2-7; 15 bases fit TRBD2. This CDR3 spans 15 amino acids. J was trimmed by 10 bases and V by 6 bases; bases with no gene match: 10. Germline CDR1 SNHLY, CDR2 FYNNEI. CDR3 region: CASRGGTSGGPVQYF. CDR3 DNA sequence: TGTGCCAGCAGAGGCGGGACTAGCGGGGGGCCGGTCCAGTACTTC.

The V call is TRBV28, the J call TRBJ1-4, with unresolved D. CDR1 and CDR2 (germline): MDHEN, SYDVKM. The V gene lost 4 bases and the J gene lost 5 bases, with 11 bases spanning the gap. This CDR3 has 14 amino acids. The CDR3 reads CASSSPSENEKLFF. The CDR3, as DNA: TGTGCCAGCAGTTCCCCCTCGGAAAATGAAAAACTGTTTTTT.

Comments on this clonotype: A clone one base away is much larger, so this may be a read error. The rearrangement uses TRBV5-6 and TRBJ1-1, with D unclear. Germline CDR1 is SGHDT and CDR2 is YYEEEE. The CDR3 is made up of 14 amino acids. The CDR3 loop is CANSLLTVNTEAFF. CDR3 nucleotide sequence: TGTGCCAACAGCCTTCTGACGGTAAACACTGAAGCTTTCTTT.

V and J are TRBV12-3 or TRBV12-4 and TRBJ2-2; D unclear. Trimming took 4 bases from V and 4 from J, leaving 13 bases between them. This CDR3 comprises 15 residues. Written as DNA, the CDR3 is TGTGCCAGCAGTTCGGTGGCCCAGTTCACCGGGGAGCTGTTTTTT. Protein sequence: CASSSVAQFTGELFF.

The chain carries TRBV14 and TRBJ2-3; D call uncertain. This CDR3 is 15 amino acids long. The V end was cut by 2 bases, the J end by 1 base, with 10 bases between. Germline values: CDR1 SGHDN, CDR2 FVKESK. The CDR3 here is CASSQQAQRTDTQYF. For the CDR3, the DNA is TGTGCCAGCAGCCAACAGGCCCAACGCACAGATACGCAGTATTTT.

This clonotype was seen a few times. The chain recombines TRBV11-3 with TRBJ2-1, with 9 bases lining up with TRBD2. This CDR3 has 16 amino acids. Germline V lookup: CDR1 SGHNT, CDR2 YENEEA. V was pared by 5 bases and J by 1 base, with 6 bases of the junction left unmatched. The CDR3 is CASSPRTSASYNEQFF. The CDR3 coding sequence is TGTGCCAGCAGCCCTCGGACTAGCGCGTCCTACAATGAGCAGTTCTTC.

The chain joins TRBV23-1 to TRBJ2-2; D not certain. TRBV23-1 is an open reading frame whose function is uncertain. Between the trimmed V and J ends, which lost 2 bases and 1 base, there was a span of 11 bases. This CDR3 has 16 residues. CDR3 DNA: TGCGCCAGCAGTCAACCAATCTCGGAGAACACCGGGGAGCTGTTTTTT. Amino acids: CASSQPISENTGELFF.

Ten or more counts support this clonotype. The chain employs TRBV4-2 and TRBJ1-2, with 9 bases lining up with TRBD1. Unmatched junction bases numbered 8, after V lost 1 base and J lost 2 bases. Germline values: CDR1 LGHNA, CDR2 YNFKEQ. The CDR3 is made up of 17 amino acids. The CDR3 protein is CASSQGATGGVNYGYTF. In nucleotides, the CDR3 is TGTGCCAGCAGCCAAGGTGCTACAGGGGGCGTGAACTATGGCTACACCTTC.

This clonotype was counted a few times. This chain connects TRBV27 to TRBJ2-2; D possibly uses TRBD1 or TRBD2 (5 bases each). CDR1 MNHEY and CDR2 SMNVEV come from the germline V gene (reference sequence). The length of the CDR3 is 16 residues. The V gene lost 5 bases and the J gene lost 1 base, with 14 bases spanning the gap. CDR3 in amino acids: CASSAPGRWNTGELFF. The CDR3 nucleotides are TGTGCCAGCAGTGCCCCGGGACGTTGGAACACCGGGGAGCTGTTTTTT.